Below are 27 T cell receptor beta chains sequenced from a single sample in a study of blood T cell repertoires in COVID-19 (dated by TCRdb to the early 2020s). Libraries were made using the immunoSEQ multiplex PCR assay. The clones in this table, taken by TCRdb from immuneACCESS, are in-frame only. Not every clone is retained; where verified, under half of the shortfall comes from an unresolved V gene, and the cause of the rest is unknown. In this sample the table shows more than 200,000 clones, approximately 82% of which occur a single time. The ten largest account for roughly 7.6% of the sample. Sequencing was performed on peripheral blood. Every receptor here comes from a woman in her forties or fifties with acute or convalescent COVID-19.

The V call is TRBV5-6, the J call TRBJ1-4; no clear D gene. From germline, CDR1 is SGHDT and CDR2 YYEEEE. Trimming took off 3 bases at V and 8 bases at J, with 20 bases between the two ends. CDR3 length: 16 residues. CDR3 residues: CASSSQWRAVREKLFF. CDR3 in DNA: TGTGCCAGCAGCTCACAGTGGAGGGCGGTTAGAGAAAAACTGTTTTTT.

This chain joins TRBV19 and TRBJ2-5; 7 nucleotides match TRBD2. Germline V gene lookup returns CDR1 LNHDA and CDR2 SQIVND (reference sequence). CDR3 length equals 15 residues. V dropped 6 bases and J dropped 1; count of bases not matched to a gene: 8. CDR3 in amino acids: CASSGTTESQETQYF. For the CDR3, the DNA is TGTGCCAGTAGCGGGACTACCGAATCCCAAGAGACCCAGTACTTC.

The rearrangement links TRBV5-8 to TRBJ2-6; no firm D call. V lost 4 bases and J 4 bases, leaving 9 bases between the germline ends. CDR1 and CDR2 from the germline V gene are SGHTS and YDEGEE. The CDR3 has 14 amino acids. CDR3 in amino acids: CASSPDSGANVLTF. In DNA, the CDR3 is TGTGCCAGCAGCCCAGACTCCGGGGCCAACGTCCTGACTTTC. The variable domain in full, with the rest retrieved from reference TRBV5-8 and TRBJ2-6, is EAGVTQSPTHLIKTRGQQATLRCSPISGHTSVYWYQQALGLGLQFLLWYDEGEERNRGNFPPRFSGRQFPNYSSELNVNALELEDSALYLCASSPDSGANVLTFGAGSRLTVL.

The chain uses TRBV5-1 and TRBJ1-6; TRBD1 matches 7 bases. Germline V gene lookup returns CDR1 SGHRS and CDR2 YFSETQ. J was trimmed by 7 bases and V by 4 bases; bases with no gene match: 8. The CDR3 has 15 residues. The DNA for the CDR3 is TGCGCCAGCAGCCAGGGACAGCTATTCAATTCACCCCTCCACTTT. This gives the protein CASSQGQLFNSPLHF.

This rearrangement joins TRBV29-1 to TRBJ1-2; TRBD1 matches at 8 bases. From germline, CDR1 is SQVTM and CDR2 ANQGSEA. The J segment lost 3 bases and the V segment lost 7 bases, leaving 7 bases of the junction unmatched. CDR3 length equals 13 residues. The CDR3 loop is CSGARGQDYGYTF. Here the CDR3 DNA reads TGCAGCGGTGCCAGGGGGCAGGACTATGGCTACACCTTC.

The V and J genes are TRBV6-1 and TRBJ2-7; TRBD1 matches 8 bases. Per the germline V gene, CDR1 is MNHNS and CDR2 is SASEGT. The CDR3 sequence is 15 residues long. With V trimmed by 6 bases and J by 6 bases, 13 bases remained unmatched. The CDR3: CASRPLIGQGSEQYF. For the CDR3, the DNA is TGTGCCAGCAGGCCTCTCATCGGACAGGGAAGCGAGCAGTACTTC.

The chain combines TRBV28 with TRBJ2-7; weak D call: TRBD2 (7 bases). The CDR3 extends over 16 amino acids. The V end lost 4 bases, the J end lost 1 base, and 17 bases lay between the germline ends. Germline V lookup: CDR1 MDHEN, CDR2 SYDVKM. The CDR3 loop is CASSSPRRGGSYEQYF. CDR3 sequence (DNA): TGTGCCAGCAGTTCCCCCCGGAGGGGGGGGTCCTACGAGCAGTACTTC.

The J gene is TRBJ1-2, the V gene TRBV11-2; 10 bases are shared with TRBD1. V was pared by 6 bases and J by 2 bases, with 3 bases of the junction left unmatched. This CDR3 has 14 residues. Germline CDR1 SGHAT, CDR2 FQNNGV. The CDR3 here is CASRQGQGNYGYTF. The CDR3 DNA is TGTGCCAGCAGGCAGGGACAGGGGAACTATGGCTACACCTTC.

The CDR3 bases are TGTGCCAGCAGCTGGGGACAGCTCACACGTAACTATGGCTACACCTTC. Its translation is CASSWGQLTRNYGYTF. This sequence joins TRBV5-8 and TRBJ1-2; 7 bases line up with TRBD1. The germline gives CDR1 SGHTS, CDR2 YDEGEE. V shed 3 bases, J shed 1 base, and the junction held 9 bases outside the gene matches. This CDR3 region has 16 residues.

This chain connects TRBV24-1 to TRBJ2-7; TRBD1 aligns across 7 bases. J lost 5 bases, V lost 4 bases, and 4 bases had no gene match. Per germline, CDR1 KGHDR and CDR2 SFDVKD. CDR3 length: 13 residues. The CDR3, as DNA: TGTGCCACCAGTGACCCGACAGGGCACGAGCAGTACTTC. Translation: CATSDPTGHEQYF.

The chain recombines TRBV6-6 with TRBJ1-2, with D tentatively TRBD1 (5 bases). Germline V lookup: CDR1 MNHNY, CDR2 SVGAGI (reference sequence). Trimming removed 8 bases from V and 5 bases from J, with 12 bases in between. CDR3 length equals 12 residues. This CDR3 is CASFRGEYGYTF. CDR3 nucleotide sequence: TGTGCCAGCTTCCGGGGGGAATATGGCTACACCTTC.

The chain joins TRBV28 to TRBJ1-2, with D hard to call. Per the germline V gene, CDR1 is MDHEN and CDR2 is SYDVKM. Between the trimmed V and J ends, which lost 6 bases and 0 bases, there was a span of 5 bases. This CDR3 comprises 12 residues. The DNA of the CDR3 is TGTGCCAGCAGCCGGTCTAACTATGGCTACACCTTC. As protein: CASSRSNYGYTF.

The V gene is TRBV11-1, the J gene TRBJ2-1, with a tentative D call TRBD2 (5 bases). The CDR3 length is 14 residues. V dropped 3 bases and J dropped 4 bases, with 10 bases sitting between them. From germline, CDR1 is SGHAT and CDR2 FQDESV (reference sequence). The CDR3 DNA sequence: TGTGCCAGCAGCTTGCTTGAGCGGTACAATGAGCAGTTCTTC. Translating gives CASSLLERYNEQFF.

This chain uses TRBV5-6 with TRBJ2-5; 8 nucleotides line up with TRBD1. Germline CDR1 SGHDT, CDR2 YYEEEE. This CDR3 contains 17 residues. The J segment lost 5 bases and the V segment lost 0 bases, leaving 12 bases of the junction unmatched. CDR3 region: CASSLAYRGVDMETQYF. The CDR3 DNA follows: TGTGCCAGCAGCTTGGCCTACAGGGGGGTGGACATGGAGACCCAGTACTTC.

The chain has TRBV4-2 and TRBJ2-1; 13 nucleotides agree with TRBD2. With V trimmed by 3 bases and J by 3 bases, 11 bases remained unmatched. CDR1 and CDR2 (germline): LGHNA, YNFKEQ. The CDR3 sequence is 19 residues long. In DNA, the CDR3 is TGTGCCAGCAGCCAGTCCGAGCAGGGGACTAGCGGGATCTACAATGAGCAGTTCTTC. This translates into CASSQSEQGTSGIYNEQFF.

The genes are TRBV14 and TRBJ2-5; 8 positions agree with TRBD1. The length of the CDR3 is 17 residues. V was clipped by 0 bases and J by 1 base; unmatched bases: 7. CDR1 SGHDN and CDR2 FVKESK come from the germline V gene. CDR3 sequence reads: CASSQESTGGSQETQYF. The CDR3 nucleotides read TGTGCCAGCAGCCAAGAAAGCACAGGGGGTTCCCAAGAGACCCAGTACTTC.

The chain has TRBV18 and TRBJ1-1, with D possibly TRBD1 on 6 matching bases. Trimming took off 3 bases at V and 3 bases at J, with 14 bases between the two ends. Germline V gives CDR1 KGHSH, CDR2 LQKENI. The CDR3 runs to 15 residues. CDR3 nucleotides: TGTGCCAGCTCACCTTCGACAGGTGGGGACACTGAAGCTTTCTTT. Its translation: CASSPSTGGDTEAFF.

This chain joins TRBV19 and TRBJ1-4, with a possible D match to TRBD1 (5 bases). The V end lost 5 bases, the J end lost 7 bases, and 23 bases lay between the germline ends. The length of the CDR3 is 17 residues. The V gene's germline CDR1 is LNHDA and CDR2 SQIVND (reference sequence). The CDR3 DNA is TGTGCCAGTAGTTCGCCGTGGGGAGGGGCCCGGAGTGAAAAACTGTTTTTT. Its translation: CASSSPWGGARSEKLFF.

In its sample, this clone was seen a few times. CDR3 coding DNA: TGTGCCACCAGTGACCGCGGGACAGGGGTCTACAATGAGCAGTTCTTC. Its protein is CATSDRGTGVYNEQFF. The J gene is TRBJ2-1, the V gene TRBV24-1; 10 nucleotides agree with TRBD1. The CDR3 sequence is 16 residues long. In germline, CDR1 is KGHDR, CDR2 SFDVKD. J was trimmed by 3 bases and V by 4 bases; bases with no gene match: 5.

This chain connects TRBV28 to TRBJ2-7; D not resolved. The CDR3 has 16 residues. CDR1 and CDR2 from the germline V gene are MDHEN and SYDVKM. V lost 7 bases, J lost 2 bases, and 21 bases lay in between. In nucleotides, the CDR3 is TGTGCCAGCATTTCCTCAGGCGTCAGTCCAGCCTACGAGCAGTACTTC. Translated: CASISSGVSPAYEQYF.

The chain recombines TRBV11-2 with TRBJ2-5; possibly TRBD1 for D (5 bases). CDR1 is SGHAT, CDR2 FQNNGV, per germline. This CDR3 contains 14 residues. The ends were cut back, 8 bases at V and 2 bases at J, with 15 bases in the middle. The CDR3 protein is CASQLGAGQETQYF. The CDR3 nucleotides are TGTGCCAGCCAATTAGGGGCAGGACAAGAGACCCAGTACTTC. The full variable domain, rest sourced from reference TRBV11-2 and TRBJ2-5, is EAGVAQSPRYKIIEKRQSVAFWCNPISGHATLYWYQQILGQGPKLLIQFQNNGVVDDSQLPKDRFSAERLKGVDSTLKIQPAKLEDSAVYLCASQLGAGQETQYFGPGTRLLVL.

This sequence joins TRBV7-2 and TRBJ1-1, with D tentatively TRBD1 (5 bases). Trimming removed 0 bases from V and 11 bases from J, with 16 bases in between. The germline V gene has CDR1 SGHTA and CDR2 FQGNSA. The CDR3 extends over 14 amino acids. CDR3 bases: TGTGCCAGCAGCTTAGCATTTGGGGCGCCGAGGGCTTTCTTT. Its protein product is CASSLAFGAPRAFF.

The chain recombines TRBV19 with TRBJ2-1; 10 nucleotides agree with TRBD2. Germline trimming cut 7 bases from V and 8 bases from J; bases unmatched to any gene: 5. The CDR3 contains 13 residues. CDR1 and CDR2 (germline): LNHDA, SQIVND (reference sequence). CDR3 DNA: TGTGCCAGTAAGAGGACTAGCGGCGATGAGCAGTTCTTC. It yields the protein CASKRTSGDEQFF.

In its sample, this clone was seen a few times. This chain connects TRBV24-1 to TRBJ2-3, with TRBD1 matching over 9 bases. Trimming removed 4 bases from V and 4 bases from J; junction bases left unmatched: 5. Germline V CDR1 and CDR2: KGHDR, SFDVKD. The CDR3 totals 15 residues. The CDR3 DNA sequence: TGTGCCACCAGTGACCCGGGACAGGGAGCAGATACGCAGTATTTT. Amino acids: CATSDPGQGADTQYF.

The chain combines TRBV5-4 with TRBJ2-7; 7 bases are a match to TRBD1. This CDR3 has 13 residues. With V trimmed by 4 bases and J by 5 bases, 6 bases remained unmatched. Germline lookup yields CDR1 SGHNT and CDR2 YYREEE (reference sequence). CDR3 residues: CASSQQGKDEQYF. The DNA of the CDR3 is TGTGCCAGCAGCCAACAGGGGAAGGACGAGCAGTACTTC.

The chain employs TRBV20-1 and TRBJ1-2; weak D call: TRBD1 (6 bases). The V gene's germline CDR1 is DFQATT and CDR2 SNEGSKA (reference sequence). The V gene lost 3 bases and the J gene lost 1 base, with 18 bases spanning the gap. CDR3 length: 16 amino acids. The CDR3, as DNA: TGCAGTGCTAGTGCCCACAGGGTTGGAATTAACTATGGCTACACCTTC. Encoded protein: CSASAHRVGINYGYTF.

The chain couples TRBV24-1 to TRBJ2-1; unclear D gene. V was trimmed by 0 bases and J by 7 bases, leaving 9 bases between them. This CDR3 contains 14 residues. Germline CDR1 and CDR2: KGHDR and SFDVKD. CDR3 sequence: CATSDLGPSNEQFF. As DNA, the CDR3 is TGTGCCACCAGTGATTTGGGCCCCAGTAATGAGCAGTTCTTC.